One and the same sample provided the 17 T cell receptor beta chains below, sequenced in a study of cytomegalovirus exposure and HLA in healthy donors. Both 60 Vbeta primers and 13 Jbeta primers went into the PCR. Profiled with immunoSEQ multiplex PCR; TCRdb holds only in-frame clones, not every one. The repertoire has around 220,000 clones, about 83% of them found once; the top ten carry less than 20%. Sample: PBMCs. Receptors were obtained from a man aged 35-49 years in good health and CMV-seronegative.

The DNA for the CDR3 is TGTGCCACCAGCAGAGAGCTGGCAACAGGGTCGGAGACCCAGTACTTC. Protein product: CATSRELATGSETQYF. J is TRBJ2-5 and V is TRBV15; perhaps TRBD1 as D (6 bases). V was pared by 0 bases and J by 5 bases, with 16 bases between. This CDR3 comprises 16 residues. The V gene's germline CDR1 is LNHNV and CDR2 YYDKDF (reference sequence).

This chain connects TRBV5-6 to TRBJ2-7, with TRBD2 matching over 8 bases. Germline V gives CDR1 SGHDT, CDR2 YYEEEE. Trimming took 0 bases from V and 2 from J; bases not matched to a gene: 4. This CDR3 is 15 amino acids long. CDR3 sequence reads: CASSLGLAPTYEQYF. DNA of the CDR3: TGTGCCAGCAGCTTGGGACTAGCGCCCACCTACGAGCAGTACTTC.

This CDR3 is CASNRGTQETQYF. CDR3 sequence (DNA): TGTGCCAGCAACAGGGGGACCCAAGAGACCCAGTACTTC. The chain combines TRBV5-4 with TRBJ2-5, with 8 nucleotides matching TRBD1. Germline CDR1 and CDR2: SGHNT and YYREEE (reference sequence). The CDR3 is 13 amino acids. V lost 6 bases and J lost 1; bases outside the gene matches: 2.

V gene TRBV9 combines with J gene TRBJ1-5; D not resolved. The germline CDR1 and CDR2 sequences are SGDLS and YYNGEE. This CDR3 is 14 amino acids long. Trimming stripped 0 bases from V and 0 bases from J, with 4 bases between. This CDR3 reads CASSVDYSNQPQHF. The CDR3 DNA reads as TGTGCCAGCAGCGTAGATTATAGCAATCAGCCCCAGCATTTT.

The chain has TRBV6-5 and TRBJ2-2; 8 bases are a match to TRBD1. CDR3 size: 13 residues. Germline lookup yields CDR1 MNHEY and CDR2 SVGAGI. V was pared by 9 bases and J by 9 bases, with 9 bases of the junction left unmatched. The CDR3 is CASRRQGAWELFF. In nucleotides, the CDR3 is TGTGCCAGTCGCAGGCAGGGGGCCTGGGAGCTGTTTTTT.

The chain links TRBV27 to TRBJ2-7; 12 bases are a match to TRBD1. Germline V gene sequence: CDR1 MNHEY, CDR2 SMNVEV (reference sequence). The CDR3 runs to 17 residues. The trim removed 2 bases at V and 4 bases at J, leaving 9 bases unmatched. The CDR3 loop is CASSLRRDRGLRYEQYF. CDR3 bases: TGTGCCAGCAGTTTACGGCGGGACAGGGGGCTTCGGTACGAGCAGTACTTC.

This clone was observed a single time. The chain recombines TRBV7-9 with TRBJ2-2; 12 nucleotides line up with TRBD1. This CDR3 region has 18 residues. Trimming cost V 7 bases and J 7 bases; bases outside gene matches: 16. The V gene's germline CDR1 is SEHNR and CDR2 FQNEAQ (reference sequence). The CDR3: CASTREGQGANLVGELFF. CDR3 nucleotides: TGTGCCAGCACCCGGGAGGGACAGGGGGCCAATCTTGTCGGGGAGCTGTTTTTT.

The chain is built from TRBV5-6 and TRBJ2-5, with D possibly being TRBD1 (6 bases). The CDR3 spans 16 residues. Deletions cut 3 bases from V and 5 bases from J, with 20 bases between. Germline values: CDR1 SGHDT, CDR2 YYEEEE. CDR3 sequence (DNA): TGTGCCAGCAGCTCTCCGGGACACATGATGGGGGAGACCCAGTACTTC. Translating it yields CASSSPGHMMGETQYF.

This chain uses TRBV19 with TRBJ1-2; 10 positions agree with TRBD1. Trimming cost V 4 bases and J 8 bases; bases outside gene matches: 7. The CDR3 totals 14 residues. The V gene's germline CDR1 is LNHDA and CDR2 SQIVND (reference sequence). The CDR3 DNA sequence: TGTGCCAGTAGTACGGGACAGGGGCTAGGCGGCTACACCTTC. Translation gives CASSTGQGLGGYTF. Filled out from reference TRBV19 and TRBJ1-2, the complete variable domain reads DGGITQSPKYLFRKEGQNVTLSCEQNLNHDAMYWYRQDPGQGLRLIYYSQIVNDFQKGDIAEGYSVSREKKESFPLTVTSAQKNPTAFYLCASSTGQGLGGYTFGSGTRLTVV.

V and J are TRBV19 and TRBJ1-1, with 7 nucleotides matching TRBD1. CDR1 and CDR2 (germline): LNHDA, SQIVND (reference sequence). V was pared by 6 bases and J by 9 bases, with 13 bases of the junction left unmatched. The CDR3 runs 14 residues. The CDR3 DNA sequence: TGTGCCAGTAGACCTACAGGGGAGTTCTCGAAAGCTTTCTTT. Encoded protein: CASRPTGEFSKAFF.

This sequence joins TRBV7-2 and TRBJ2-3; 7 bases line up with TRBD2. CDR3 length equals 14 residues. Trimming cost V 10 bases and J 4 bases; bases outside gene matches: 11. Germline V CDR1 and CDR2: SGHTA, FQGNSA. Written as DNA, the CDR3 is TGTGCCACCCAGCGGGGACTAAGGGCAGATACGCAGTATTTT. Its protein product is CATQRGLRADTQYF.

The gene calls are TRBV6-6 and TRBJ1-1; 7 nucleotides align to TRBD1. The germline V gene has CDR1 MNHNY and CDR2 SVGAGI (reference sequence). With V trimmed by 0 bases and J by 7 bases, 2 bases remained unmatched. This CDR3 contains 13 residues. CDR3: CASSYSGTDEAFF. CDR3 nucleotides: TGTGCCAGCAGTTACTCCGGGACAGATGAAGCTTTCTTT.

The V call is TRBV7-3, the J call TRBJ1-3; perhaps TRBD1 as D (5 bases). V shed 5 bases and J shed 0 bases, with 8 bases lying between them. Germline CDR1 reads SGHTA; CDR2 reads FQGTGA. CDR3 length equals 14 residues. The CDR3 DNA reads as TGTGCCAGCAGCCCAGGGTACTCTGGAAACACCATATATTTT. As protein: CASSPGYSGNTIYF.

The rearrangement uses TRBV7-9 and TRBJ1-1, with D maybe TRBD1 (6 bases). From germline, CDR1 is SEHNR and CDR2 FQNEAQ (reference sequence). The CDR3 is made up of 16 amino acids. V was clipped by 3 bases and J by 5 bases, with 19 bases between them. The CDR3: CASSFPSAGARTEAFF. CDR3 nucleotides: TGTGCCAGCAGCTTCCCCTCTGCGGGGGCGAGGACTGAAGCTTTCTTT.

The chain couples TRBV4-2 to TRBJ2-7; 13 bases fit TRBD2. Per the germline V gene, CDR1 is LGHNA and CDR2 is YNFKEQ. The CDR3 is made up of 18 amino acids. J was trimmed by 3 bases and V by 1 base; bases with no gene match: 9. CDR3 sequence reads: CASSQARTSGSNGYEQYF. The CDR3 DNA follows: TGTGCCAGCAGCCAAGCCCGGACTAGCGGGAGTAATGGCTACGAGCAGTACTTC.

With regard to this clone: Germline and junction disagree at one end, which may indicate a read error. CDR3 loop: CSSSLDPGFGEKLFF. CDR3 sequence (DNA): TGTTCCAGCAGCTTAGATCCAGGGTTTGGTGAAAAACTGTTTTTT. The V and J genes are TRBV7-9 and TRBJ1-4; possible D gene TRBD1, 5 bases. The CDR3 length is 15 residues. The germline CDR1 and CDR2 sequences are SEHNR and FQNEAQ (reference sequence).

This chain joins TRBV27 and TRBJ2-7, with 9 bases matching TRBD2. The V gene's germline CDR1 is MNHEY and CDR2 SMNVEV (reference sequence). The CDR3 has 13 amino acids. J was trimmed by 3 bases and V by 6 bases; bases with no gene match: 3. CDR3 sequence reads: CASRTLAGYEQYF. As DNA, the CDR3 is TGTGCCAGCAGAACACTAGCGGGCTACGAGCAGTACTTC.